One and the same sample provided the 6 T cell receptor beta chains below, sequenced in a study of cytotoxic CD8 clonotypes in ibrutinib-treated CLL. Clones were sequenced by immunoSEQ multiplex PCR, and TCRdb holds only the in-frame ones, with some missing. The sample lists about 50,000 clones, about 57% occurring once. Source: PBMCs, taken after 24 months of ibrutinib treatment. These receptors were collected from a human donor with chronic lymphocytic leukemia.

The CDR3 coding sequence is TGTGCCAGCAGGGGAGGCCCCTATGGCTACACCTTC. As protein: CASRGGPYGYTF. The chain recombines TRBV7-8 with TRBJ1-2; D call uncertain. Germline V gene lookup returns CDR1 SGHVS and CDR2 FQNEAQ. Trimming stripped 6 bases from V and 4 bases from J, with 9 bases between. CDR3 length: 12 amino acids.

CDR3 region: CASSDRVGQYF. The CDR3 nucleotides are TGCGCCAGCAGTGACAGGGTAGGGCAGTATTTT. V usage is TRBV10-1 and J usage is TRBJ2-3; weak D call: TRBD1 (5 bases). Germline V lookup: CDR1 WNHNN, CDR2 SYGVQD (reference sequence). The germline V and J ends were trimmed by 3 bases and 11 bases, with 9 bases remaining between them. This CDR3 comprises 11 residues.

CDR3 protein: CASSVGAGQRFNEQFF. In nucleotides, the CDR3 is TGTGCCAGCAGCGTAGGGGCAGGGCAGCGGTTCAATGAGCAGTTCTTC. The chain uses TRBV9 and TRBJ2-1; D may match TRBD1 or TRBD2 (5 bases each). Germline CDR1 is SGDLS and CDR2 is YYNGEE. The CDR3 is 16 amino acids. V lost 0 bases and J 6 bases, leaving 16 bases between the germline ends.

V and J are TRBV5-4 and TRBJ1-1; D is unclear. This CDR3 has 13 residues. The germline CDR1 and CDR2 sequences are SGHNT and YYREEE (reference sequence). Trimming removed 1 base at V and 1 base at J, with 5 bases between. CDR3 sequence (DNA): TGTGCCAGCAGCTTGTTGTGGAACACTGAAGCTTTCTTT. Translated, it gives CASSLLWNTEAFF.

This chain connects TRBV7-9 to TRBJ1-2, with D maybe TRBD1 (6 bases). The germline V gene encodes CDR1 SEHNR and CDR2 FQNEAQ (reference sequence). CDR3 length: 13 amino acids. V lost 8 bases and J 2 bases, leaving 12 bases between the germline ends. The CDR3 bases are TGTGCCAGCTCGGGGGCCGAGAACTATGGCTACACCTTC. This encodes CASSGAENYGYTF.

The chain recombines TRBV2 with TRBJ2-7; TRBD1 aligns across 10 bases. In germline, CDR1 is SNHLY, CDR2 FYNNEI. The CDR3 covers 13 residues. Unmatched junction bases numbered 6, after V lost 9 bases and J lost 4 bases. CDR3 residues: CASRQGAGYEQYF. The CDR3, as DNA: TGTGCCAGTAGACAGGGGGCGGGATACGAGCAGTACTTC.